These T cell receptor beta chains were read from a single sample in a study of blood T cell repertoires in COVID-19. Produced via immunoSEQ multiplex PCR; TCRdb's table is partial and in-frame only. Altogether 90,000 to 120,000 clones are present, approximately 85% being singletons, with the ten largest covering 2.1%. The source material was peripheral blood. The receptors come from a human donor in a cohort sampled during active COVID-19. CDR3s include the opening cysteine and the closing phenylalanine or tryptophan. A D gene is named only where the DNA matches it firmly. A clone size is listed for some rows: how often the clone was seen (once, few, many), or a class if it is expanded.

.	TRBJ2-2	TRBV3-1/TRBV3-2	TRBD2	TGTGCCAGCAGCCAACGCGGGGGGAACACCGGGGAGCTGTTTTTT	CASSQRGGNTGELFF
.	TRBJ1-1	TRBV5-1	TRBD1	TGCGCCAGCAGCTTCGGGGACAGGGCCACTGAAGCTTTCTTT	CASSFGDRATEAFF
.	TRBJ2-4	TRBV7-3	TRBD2	TGTGCCAGCAGCCTGGGGGGGAAGGAAAACATTCAGTACTTC	CASSLGGKENIQYF
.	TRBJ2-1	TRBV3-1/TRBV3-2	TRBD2	TGTGCCAGCAGTCCTCTGAATAGCGGGAACAATGAGCAGTTCTTC	CASSPLNSGNNEQFF
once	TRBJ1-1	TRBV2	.	TGTGCCAGCAGAGTGTGGGGAGAGGGGACACTCTCGCATGAAGCTTTCTTT	CASRVWGEGTLSHEAFF
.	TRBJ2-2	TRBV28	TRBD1	TGTGCCAGCAGCATCGACAGGGCTAAACACCGGGGAGCTGTTTTT	CASSIDRAKHRGAVF
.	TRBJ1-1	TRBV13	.	TGTGCCAGCAGCTTAGGACAGGAGATGAACACTGAAGCTTTCTTT	CASSLGQEMNTEAFF
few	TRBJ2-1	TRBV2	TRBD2	TGTGCCAGCAGTGCGGTAGCGGGAGGGCCAGGACAGTTCTTC	CASSAVAGGPGQFF
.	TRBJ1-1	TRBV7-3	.	TGTGCCAGCAGCTTAAATCAGGGTGGTACTGAAGCTTTCTTT	CASSLNQGGTEAFF
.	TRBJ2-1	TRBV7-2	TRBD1	TGTGCCAGCAGCTTGACAACTGACAGGGGCGGCGAGCAGTTCTTC	CASSLTTDRGGEQFF
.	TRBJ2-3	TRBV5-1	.	TGCGCCAGCAGCTCGGACTCTGTAGGGATCACAGATACGCAGTATTTT	CASSSDSVGITDTQYF
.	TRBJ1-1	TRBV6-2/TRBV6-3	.	TGTGCCAGCAGTTACCCGGGTCGGGAGAACACTGAAGCTTTCTTT	CASSYPGRENTEAFF
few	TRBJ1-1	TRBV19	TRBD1	TGTGCCAGTATCCCAGACAGGGGGCAGGGGAACACTGAAGCTTTCTTT	CASIPDRGQGNTEAFF
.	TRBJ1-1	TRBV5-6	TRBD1	TGTGCCAGCAGCGGGACAGGGGGCACTGAAGCTTTCTTT	CASSGTGGTEAFF
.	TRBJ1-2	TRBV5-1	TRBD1	TGCGCCAGCAGCTTAAAGGGACAGGGTGATGGCTACACCTTC	CASSLKGQGDGYTF
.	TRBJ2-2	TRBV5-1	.	TGCGCCAGCACCGAGGTGGTGGACACCGGGGAGCTGTTTTTT	CASTEVVDTGELFF
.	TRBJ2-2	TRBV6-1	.	TGTGCCAGCAGTGAAAGAGGGATCGGGGAGCTGTTTTTT	CASSERGIGELFF
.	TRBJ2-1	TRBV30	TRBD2	TGTGCCTGGAGGTTTGGGGGGGCCTACAATGAGCAGTTCTTC	CAWRFGGAYNEQFF
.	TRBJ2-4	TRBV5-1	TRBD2	TGCGCCAGCAGCTTGGAGGGACTAGCGGGAGAGGGGGTGGAAAACATTCAGTACTTC	CASSLEGLAGEGVENIQYF